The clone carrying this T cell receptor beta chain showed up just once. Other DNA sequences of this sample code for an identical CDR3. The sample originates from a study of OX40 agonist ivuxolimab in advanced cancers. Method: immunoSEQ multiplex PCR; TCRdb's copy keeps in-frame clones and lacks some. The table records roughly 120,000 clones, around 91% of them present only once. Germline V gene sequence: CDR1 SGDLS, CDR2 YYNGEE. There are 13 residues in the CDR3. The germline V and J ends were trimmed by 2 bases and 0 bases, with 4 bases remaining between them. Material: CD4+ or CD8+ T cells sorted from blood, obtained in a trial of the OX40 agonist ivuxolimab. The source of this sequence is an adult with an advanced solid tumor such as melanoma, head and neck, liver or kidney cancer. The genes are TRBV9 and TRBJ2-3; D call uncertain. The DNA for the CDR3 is TGTGCCAGCAGCGTGACTAGCACAGATACGCAGTATTTT. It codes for CASSVTSTDTQYF.